Listed here are 8 T cell receptor beta chains from one sample, sequenced in a study of blood T cell repertoires in COVID-19. The assay was immunoSEQ multiplex PCR, and TCRdb's table has in-frame clones only and misses some. The table records fewer than 450,000 clones, more than 75% of them present only once. Sequencing input: peripheral blood. The receptors derive from a woman between 18 and 29 years old who had recovered from COVID-19.

The gene calls are TRBV30 and TRBJ2-1; TRBD2 aligns across 8 bases. J lost 2 bases, V lost 2 bases, and 5 bases had no gene match. This CDR3 has 15 residues. Germline loops: CDR1 GTSNPN, CDR2 SVGIG (reference sequence). CDR3 sequence (DNA): TGTGCCTGGAGTAAAGGACTAGCAGCCTACAATGAGCAGTTCTTC. Translating gives CAWSKGLAAYNEQFF. Variable domain in full (rest from reference TRBV30 and TRBJ2-1): SQTIHQWPATLVQPVGSPLSLECTVEGTSNPNLYWYRQAAGRGLQLLFYSVGIGQISSEVPQNLSASRPQDRQFILSSKKLLLSDSGFYLCAWSKGLAAYNEQFFGPGTRLTVL.

This clone appeared a single time. V usage is TRBV10-2 and J usage is TRBJ1-5; D not certain. The CDR3 runs to 15 residues. CDR1 and CDR2 (germline): WSHSY, SAAADI. V lost 3 bases to trimming and J lost 5 bases, with 14 bases between them. CDR3 loop: CASSDQSGNYQPQHF. The CDR3, as DNA: TGCGCCAGCAGTGATCAGTCCGGGAACTATCAGCCCCAGCATTTT.

The rearrangement links TRBV5-8 to TRBJ1-4; D is ambiguous. CDR1 is SGHTS and CDR2 is YDEGEE in the germline V gene. The CDR3 covers 15 residues. V lost 3 bases and J lost 7, with 16 bases in between. CDR3 sequence reads: CASSSKDVRGEKLFF. Here the CDR3 DNA reads TGTGCCAGCAGCTCGAAAGATGTTCGGGGTGAAAAACTGTTTTTT.

J is TRBJ1-5 and V is TRBV6-2 or TRBV6-3; 7 bases agree with TRBD1. This CDR3 contains 18 residues. The V and J ends lost 2 bases and 2 bases, in that order; junction bases with no gene match: 12. CDR1 MNHEY and CDR2 SVGEGT come from the germline V gene. The DNA of the CDR3 is TGTGCCAGCAGTTACGATCCCAAACAGGGGAGGCGCAATCAGCCCCAGCATTTT. It codes for CASSYDPKQGRRNQPQHF.

This clone was detected once. This chain connects TRBV27 to TRBJ2-1; D possibly corresponds to TRBD1 (5 bases). Trimming left V 4 bases short and J 5 bases short, with 9 bases between. The CDR3 runs to 13 residues. The V gene's germline CDR1 is MNHEY and CDR2 SMNVEV (reference sequence). CDR3 region: CASSWQGNNEQFF. CDR3 bases: TGTGCCAGCAGTTGGCAGGGCAACAATGAGCAGTTCTTC.

This chain joins TRBV13 and TRBJ2-3, with D possibly TRBD2 on 6 matching bases. This CDR3 has 13 amino acids. V was trimmed by 6 bases and J by 4 bases, leaving 11 bases between them. Per germline, CDR1 PRHDT and CDR2 FYEKMQ (reference sequence). The CDR3 protein is CASSRDFSDTQYF. The CDR3 nucleotides are TGTGCCAGCAGTCGGGACTTCTCAGATACGCAGTATTTT.

The chain joins TRBV4-1 to TRBJ1-2, with D maybe TRBD1 (5 bases). In germline, CDR1 is MGHRA, CDR2 YSYEKL. V was shortened by 1 base and J by 4 bases, with 19 bases between the two germline ends. This CDR3 is 17 amino acids long. CDR3 sequence: CASSQVSSGFGLYGYTF. CDR3 in DNA: TGCGCCAGCAGCCAAGTGTCGTCAGGGTTTGGCCTCTATGGCTACACCTTC.

This clone was counted once. V gene TRBV12-3 or TRBV12-4 combines with J gene TRBJ2-7; D is undetermined. V was pared by 5 bases and J by 3 bases, with 8 bases between. CDR3 length: 12 amino acids. As DNA, the CDR3 is TGTGCCAGCAGTCGTGACAACTACGAGCAGTACGTC. Encoded protein: CASSRDNYEQYV.